This is a list of T cell receptor beta chains from one sample in a study of blood T cell repertoires in COVID-19. Produced via immunoSEQ multiplex PCR; TCRdb's table is partial and in-frame only. The top ten hold roughly 0.8% of the sample, which has hundreds of thousands of clones, approximately 86% seen once. The sequenced sample consisted of peripheral blood. Every receptor here comes from a woman aged 30 to 39 with acute or convalescent COVID-19. CDR3s include the opening cysteine and the closing phenylalanine or tryptophan. The D gene is left open where the match is weak. Not every row has a clone size; where given, it reads once, few, many or a size class.

CDR3 DNA,CDR3 protein,clone size,V gene,D gene,J gene
TGTGCCAGCAGCTTAGTTACTCGGGGCTCCTACGAGCAGTACTTC,CASSLVTRGSYEQYF,-,TRBV11-2,-,TRBJ2-7
TGTGCTACCACAGGGGGCGGGTACGAGCAGTACTTC,CATTGGGYEQYF,-,TRBV12-5,TRBD1,TRBJ2-7
TGTGCCAGCAGCCGACAGGGGACCGTCTATGGCTACACCTTC,CASSRQGTVYGYTF,-,TRBV7-9,TRBD1,TRBJ1-2
TGTGCCAGCAGCTTCCGGACTAGCGGGAGGGCCCGGGAGCAGTTCTTC,CASSFRTSGRAREQFF,-,TRBV5-6,TRBD2,TRBJ2-1
TGCGCCAGCATCCTGGCGGGGGCCGGGGAGCTGTTTTTT,CASILAGAGELFF,-,TRBV5-1,TRBD2,TRBJ2-2
TGTGCCAGCAGACTAGGGACGCGGGGAAATGAGCAGTTCTTC,CASRLGTRGNEQFF,once,TRBV11-3,-,TRBJ2-1
TGCGCCACCAAACAGGGCCCCTACGAGCAGTACTTC,CATKQGPYEQYF,-,TRBV10-2,-,TRBJ2-7
TGTGCCAGTAGTATCCTCCGTGGGACACGGAATGGGGGTGAGCAGTTCTTC,CASSILRGTRNGGEQFF,-,TRBV19,-,TRBJ2-1
TGCGCCAGCAGCCTAGACGGGACAGGTTACAATGAGCAGTTCTTC,CASSLDGTGYNEQFF,-,TRBV4-3,TRBD1,TRBJ2-1
TGTGCCACGCAAACAGGGATCAATCAGCCCCAGCATTTT,CATQTGINQPQHF,once,TRBV10-3,-,TRBJ1-5
TGTGCCAGTAGTATAGGGGCAACGGGCAATCAGCCCCAGCATTTT,CASSIGATGNQPQHF,-,TRBV19,-,TRBJ1-5
TGTGCCAGTAGTATAGCTCGACAGGCGCAGTATTTT,CASSIARQAQYF,-,TRBV19,-,TRBJ2-3
TGTGCCAGCAGCAAACAGGGACAGGGAACCGGGGAGCTGTTTTTT,CASSKQGQGTGELFF,-,TRBV13,TRBD1,TRBJ2-2
TGTGCCAGCAGCCAGACGACAGGGAGAGAAAAACTGTTTTTT,CASSQTTGREKLFF,-,TRBV5-6,TRBD1,TRBJ1-4
TGTGCCAGCAGCGTAGTTCTCACCGGGGAGCTGTTTTTT,CASSVVLTGELFF,once,TRBV9,-,TRBJ2-2
TGCGCCAGCAGCTTGGGGACAGGGTATGGCTACACCTTC,CASSLGTGYGYTF,-,TRBV5-1,TRBD1,TRBJ1-2
TGTGCCACCAGCAGAGAAGTGAACAGGGGTGGTGGCACAGATACGCAGTATTTT,CATSREVNRGGGTDTQYF,-,TRBV15,TRBD1,TRBJ2-3
TGTGCCAGCAGTGAATATGGCAGGGGTTTTACTGAAGCTTTCTTT,CASSEYGRGFTEAFF,few,TRBV25-1,-,TRBJ1-1
TGCGCCAGCAGCCCGGGACTAGCGGGAGAGACCCAGTACTTC,CASSPGLAGETQYF,-,TRBV4-3,TRBD2,TRBJ2-5
TGTGCCAGCAGCTTAACAAATAGCGGGAGTTATACCGGGGAGCTGTTTTTT,CASSLTNSGSYTGELFF,-,TRBV7-3,TRBD2,TRBJ2-2
TGTGCCAGCAGTTACGGGACTAGCGGGATGGGGACCTCGGGGACCCAGTACTTC,CASSYGTSGMGTSGTQYF,-,TRBV6-2/TRBV6-3,TRBD2,TRBJ2-5
TGTGCCAGCAGCCTTCCGGGACAGGGCTATGAGCAGTTCTTC,CASSLPGQGYEQFF,-,TRBV13,TRBD1,TRBJ2-1
TGCGCCAGCAGCCAAAATACACAGAGCTCTGGGGCCAACGTCCTGACTTTC,CASSQNTQSSGANVLTF,-,TRBV4-1,-,TRBJ2-6
TGCAGTGCTACTCACGCGAATGCAGCTTTCTTT,CSATHANAAFF,-,TRBV20-1,-,TRBJ1-1
TGTGCCAGCAGCCTACCGGAGGGGCGGGAGGGCCTGGGCTCTGGGGCCAACGTCCTGACTTTC,CASSLPEGREGLGSGANVLTF,-,TRBV4-2,TRBD2,TRBJ2-6
TGTGCCAGCAGCCCCTCGGACAACCACTATGGCTACACCTTC,CASSPSDNHYGYTF,-,TRBV7-9,-,TRBJ1-2
TGCAGCGTTGCAGGAACGACAGGGGGGAACTATGGCTACACCTTC,CSVAGTTGGNYGYTF,-,TRBV29-1,TRBD1,TRBJ1-2
TGCAGCGTTGAAGCAGGGGGCACTGAAGCTTTCTTT,CSVEAGGTEAFF,-,TRBV29-1,TRBD1,TRBJ1-1
TGTGCCAGCAGCCAAGGTAGCCTCGGAGGGGCTTTCTTT,CASSQGSLGGAFF,-,TRBV3-1/TRBV3-2,-,TRBJ1-1
TGTGCCAGCAGCATATGGGACAGGGTGGCCAAAAACATTCAGTACTTC,CASSIWDRVAKNIQYF,-,TRBV7-9,TRBD1,TRBJ2-4
TGTGCCAGCAGTGGTTGGACTACAGGCTACGAGCAGTACTTC,CASSGWTTGYEQYF,-,TRBV2,-,TRBJ2-7
TGCGCCAGCAGCCAAGATCTCGAGCAGTACTTC,CASSQDLEQYF,-,TRBV4-1,-,TRBJ2-7
TGTGCCAGCAGTGATGGAGACAGGCTCTATCAGCCCCAGCATTTT,CASSDGDRLYQPQHF,-,TRBV2,-,TRBJ1-5
TGTGCCTGGAGTGAACAGGGGTCTCAGCCCCAGCATTTT,CAWSEQGSQPQHF,-,TRBV30,TRBD1,TRBJ1-5
TGTGCCACCAGTGCCCCGGGGAACACTGAAGCTTTCTTT,CATSAPGNTEAFF,-,TRBV24-1,-,TRBJ1-1
TGTGCCAGTAGTATAGTCCTGTCCCACAATGAGCAGTTCTTC,CASSIVLSHNEQFF,-,TRBV19,-,TRBJ2-1
TGTGCCAGCAGCTGGGTTCCAGGGGGCGTGGAAGCTTTCTTT,CASSWVPGGVEAFF,-,TRBV7-9,TRBD1,TRBJ1-1
TGTGCCAGCAGCGCCGGGACAGCGCAATCCTACGAGCAGTACTTC,CASSAGTAQSYEQYF,-,TRBV11-1,TRBD1,TRBJ2-7
TGTGCCAGCACTCCTGACTACTACAATGAGCAGTTCTTC,CASTPDYYNEQFF,-,TRBV6-5,-,TRBJ2-1
TGTGCCAGCAGTTTGCAGGGTCCCTACAATTCACCCCTCCACTTT,CASSLQGPYNSPLHF,-,TRBV27,-,TRBJ1-6
TGTGCCAGCAGGACAGGGGGCACAGATACGCAGTATTTT,CASRTGGTDTQYF,-,TRBV6-6,TRBD1,TRBJ2-3
TGTGCCAGCAGCTTTACAGGGATGGGCGGAGCTAACTATGGCTACACCTTC,CASSFTGMGGANYGYTF,-,TRBV13,-,TRBJ1-2
TGTGCCAGCAGTTTAATTCGGTCCTATAATTCACCCCTCCACTTT,CASSLIRSYNSPLHF,-,TRBV27,-,TRBJ1-6